Each of the 25 T cell receptor beta chains below was sequenced from the same sample in a study of shared clonotypes between healthy human individuals. TCRdb keeps only in-frame clones here, not all; method: immunoSEQ multiplex PCR. This sample yields hundreds of thousands of clones, of which 74% are seen a single time; 1.5% to 2% belongs to the top ten. Sequencing was carried out using memory CD4+ T cells sorted from blood. This sample's subset: CD45RA-negative fraction. The receptors here all came from a woman in her twenties or thirties in good health.

CDR3: CASIREGGTRKNQPQHF. For the CDR3, the DNA is TGTGCCAGCATAAGGGAGGGGGGGACGCGCAAGAATCAGCCCCAGCATTTT. The chain links TRBV28 to TRBJ1-5; TRBD1 is a possible D gene (6 bases). The CDR3 spans 17 residues. The V gene's germline CDR1 is MDHEN and CDR2 SYDVKM. V was pared by 7 bases and J by 4 bases, with 23 bases between.

As for this clone: Other DNA variants within this sample encode the same CDR3. V usage is TRBV2 and J usage is TRBJ1-2, with TRBD1 matching over 7 bases. Trimming cost V 8 bases and J 1 base; bases outside gene matches: 1. The length of the CDR3 is 12 residues. In germline, CDR1 is SNHLY, CDR2 FYNNEI. The CDR3 bases are TGTGCCAGCGACAGGGATAACTATGGCTACACCTTC. Residues: CASDRDNYGYTF. The variable domain in full, with the rest retrieved from reference TRBV2 and TRBJ1-2, is EPEVTQTPSHQVTQMGQEVILRCVPISNHLYFYWYRQILGQKVEFLVSFYNNEISEKSEIFDDQFSVERPDGSNFTLKIRSTKLEDSAMYFCASDRDNYGYTFGSGTRLTVV.

This clone was found once. Additional DNA sequences in this sample encode the identical CDR3. V is TRBV5-1 and J is TRBJ2-7, with 7 positions matching TRBD2. Germline CDR1 SGHRS, CDR2 YFSETQ. V dropped 4 bases and J dropped 2; count of bases not matched to a gene: 3. This CDR3 is built from 13 residues. In nucleotides, the CDR3 is TGCGCCAGCAGCCCTAGCGGAACCTACGAGCAGTACTTC. Translating gives CASSPSGTYEQYF. Using reference TRBV5-1 and TRBJ2-7 for the parts outside the CDR3, the full variable domain is KAGVTQTPRYLIKTRGQQVTLSCSPISGHRSVSWYQQTPGQGLQFLFEYFSETQRNKGNFPGRFSGRQFSNSRSEMNVSTLELGDSALYLCASSPSGTYEQYFGPGTRLTVT.

The chain links TRBV28 to TRBJ1-4; 7 bases fit TRBD1. In germline, CDR1 is MDHEN, CDR2 SYDVKM. V dropped 2 bases and J dropped 4; count of bases not matched to a gene: 10. There are 17 residues in the CDR3. CDR3 nucleotides: TGTGCCAGCAGTTTAGGAGGACAGGTTGGCTATAATGAAAAACTGTTTTTT. Protein sequence: CASSLGGQVGYNEKLFF.

The chain recombines TRBV28 with TRBJ1-6; D is ambiguous. This CDR3 spans 12 amino acids. The V and J ends lost 5 bases and 12 bases respectively, with 11 bases between them. Germline-derived CDR1 and CDR2 are MDHEN and SYDVKM. DNA for the CDR3: TGTGCCAGCAGTCCGTTGAGAGGACCCCTCCACTTT. Translating it yields CASSPLRGPLHF.

The J gene is TRBJ2-2, the V gene TRBV2, with D maybe TRBD2 (6 bases). The length of the CDR3 is 13 residues. Germline CDR1 is SNHLY and CDR2 is FYNNEI. The V gene lost 8 bases and the J gene lost 7 bases, with 14 bases spanning the gap. This CDR3 reads CASGRERNGELFF. The CDR3 bases are TGTGCCAGCGGTCGGGAGAGGAACGGGGAGCTGTTTTTT. Based on the CDR3 plus reference TRBV2 and TRBJ2-2, the full variable domain is EPEVTQTPSHQVTQMGQEVILRCVPISNHLYFYWYRQILGQKVEFLVSFYNNEISEKSEIFDDQFSVERPDGSNFTLKIRSTKLEDSAMYFCASGRERNGELFFGEGSRLTVL.

On this clone itself: The sample holds other DNA sequences that translate to the same CDR3. V and J are TRBV25-1 and TRBJ2-7; 11 positions agree with TRBD2. The CDR3 sequence is 14 residues long. The germline V gene has CDR1 MGHDK and CDR2 SYGVNS. V gave up 4 bases and J gave up 3 bases; unmatched junction bases: 2. The CDR3 sequence: CASSGGTSGYEQYF. In nucleotides, the CDR3 is TGTGCCAGCAGTGGCGGGACTAGCGGCTACGAGCAGTACTTC.

This clone was counted once. This rearrangement joins TRBV20-1 to TRBJ2-1, with D possibly TRBD1 on 6 matching bases. Germline V gene data show CDR1 as DFQATT and CDR2 as SNEGSKA (reference sequence). The CDR3 is 11 residues long. V was cut by 2 bases and J by 8 bases, with 7 bases left in between. Here the CDR3 reads CSARQGYEQFF. DNA of the CDR3: TGCAGTGCTAGACAGGGGTATGAGCAGTTCTTC.

This clone has a count of ten or more. This chain links TRBV9 with TRBJ1-1; the D is unclear. V was shortened by 7 bases and J by 1 base, with 11 bases between the two germline ends. There are 13 residues in the CDR3. Germline CDR1 SGDLS, CDR2 YYNGEE. The CDR3 protein is CASGRAWNTEAFF. The CDR3 DNA follows: TGTGCCAGCGGGAGGGCTTGGAACACTGAAGCTTTCTTT.

The chain employs TRBV5-1 and TRBJ2-1, with D perhaps TRBD2 (5 bases). Germline V gene data show CDR1 as SGHRS and CDR2 as YFSETQ. CDR3 length equals 16 residues. V lost 0 bases, J lost 2 bases, and 12 bases lay in between. The CDR3, as DNA: TGCGCCAGCAGCTTGGGTGACTACGGGCCCTACAATGAGCAGTTCTTC. Residues: CASSLGDYGPYNEQFF.

The J gene is TRBJ2-1, the V gene TRBV4-1, with D maybe TRBD2 (5 bases). Per germline, CDR1 MGHRA and CDR2 YSYEKL. The CDR3 covers 16 residues. V lost 1 base and J lost 3, with 13 bases in between. CDR3 in amino acids: CASSQGSDLDYNEQFF. Here the CDR3 DNA reads TGCGCCAGCAGCCAAGGTTCGGACTTGGACTACAATGAGCAGTTCTTC.

This clone was seen just once. The rearrangement joins TRBV10-3 to TRBJ2-3, with D tentatively TRBD2 (6 bases). V lost 5 bases and J lost 11, with 23 bases in between. The length of the CDR3 is 15 residues. Germline V CDR1 and CDR2: ENHRY, SYGVKD. The CDR3 protein is CAISPASGPTGGQYF. The CDR3 nucleotides are TGTGCCATCAGTCCCGCAAGCGGGCCCACAGGAGGGCAGTATTTT.

This clone turned up a few times. This rearrangement joins TRBV10-2 to TRBJ1-1; D not certain. Trimming removed 3 bases at V and 0 bases at J, with 8 bases between. Germline V gene data show CDR1 as WSHSY and CDR2 as SAAADI. This CDR3 is built from 14 residues. DNA for the CDR3: TGCGCCAGCAGTGATCCCGGCTTGAACACTGAAGCTTTCTTT. It is translated as CASSDPGLNTEAFF.

J is TRBJ2-1 and V is TRBV4-1, with D possibly TRBD2 on 6 matching bases. The CDR3 is 16 residues long. Germline values: CDR1 MGHRA, CDR2 YSYEKL. V dropped 5 bases and J dropped 3 bases, with 17 bases sitting between them. The CDR3 DNA follows: TGCGCCAGCAGCTCCCGCGGTAGCGGCCTCTACAATGAGCAGTTCTTC. It yields the protein CASSSRGSGLYNEQFF.

The J gene is TRBJ2-3, the V gene TRBV7-2, with 13 bases aligning to TRBD2. Germline V lookup: CDR1 SGHTA, CDR2 FQGNSA. The J segment lost 4 bases and the V segment lost 6 bases, leaving 4 bases of the junction unmatched. This CDR3 comprises 15 residues. This chain's CDR3 is CASRDTSGRADTQYF. DNA of the CDR3: TGTGCCAGCAGAGATACTAGCGGGAGGGCAGATACGCAGTATTTT.

The chain has TRBV28 and TRBJ2-7; TRBD1 agrees at 11 bases. This CDR3 is built from 16 residues. Trimming took 5 bases from V and 1 from J; bases not matched to a gene: 7. CDR1 and CDR2 from the germline V gene are MDHEN and SYDVKM. CDR3 nucleotide sequence: TGTGCCAGCAGTCCAGGACAGGGGGCGAGATCCTACGAGCAGTACTTC. Translating it yields CASSPGQGARSYEQYF.

This clone was seen once. This rearrangement joins TRBV29-1 to TRBJ2-2; D may be TRBD2 (6 bases). The germline V and J ends were trimmed by 4 bases and 4 bases, with 7 bases remaining between them. The length of the CDR3 is 12 residues. Germline CDR1 reads SQVTM; CDR2 reads ANQGSEA. As DNA, the CDR3 is TGCAGCGTTGCGGAGGGCACCGGGGAGCTGTTTTTT. Its protein product is CSVAEGTGELFF.

The chain joins TRBV5-1 to TRBJ2-3; possible D gene TRBD2, 5 bases. V was pared by 4 bases and J by 5 bases, with 23 bases between. The germline V gene has CDR1 SGHRS and CDR2 YFSETQ. The CDR3 has 17 amino acids. CDR3 sequence reads: CASSPGASGPGVDTQYF. For the CDR3, the DNA is TGCGCCAGCAGCCCCGGTGCCAGCGGCCCGGGCGTAGATACGCAGTATTTT.

The chain carries TRBV7-9 and TRBJ2-5, with 7 bases aligning to TRBD1. V trimming: 2 bases; J trimming: 5 bases; junction bases outside the gene matches: 8. This CDR3 has 15 residues. In germline, CDR1 is SEHNR, CDR2 FQNEAQ (reference sequence). CDR3 nucleotide sequence: TGTGCCAGCAGCTTACGGGACAGTGATTTGGAGACCCAGTACTTC. As protein: CASSLRDSDLETQYF.

The CDR3 sequence is CASSLAVGGASYNEQFF. The CDR3 DNA follows: TGTGCCAGCAGCTTAGCGGTGGGGGGGGCCTCCTACAATGAGCAGTTCTTC. The J gene is TRBJ2-1, the V gene TRBV7-6, with D possibly being TRBD2 (7 bases). Per the germline V gene, CDR1 is SGHVS and CDR2 is FNYEAQ. The CDR3 extends over 17 amino acids. The V gene lost 0 bases and the J gene lost 0 bases, with 12 bases spanning the gap. Supplemented by reference TRBV7-6 and TRBJ2-1, the full variable domain reads GAGVSQSPRYKVTKRGQDVALRCDPISGHVSLYWYRQALGQGPEFLTYFNYEAQQDKSGLPNDRFSAERPEGSISTLTIQRTEQRDSAMYRCASSLAVGGASYNEQFFGPGTRLTVL.

This clone was recorded only once. The chain is built from TRBV11-3 and TRBJ2-2; either TRBD1 or TRBD2 may supply D (5 bases each). Per germline, CDR1 SGHNT and CDR2 YENEEA. The CDR3 is 16 amino acids. The V end lost 1 base, the J end lost 6 bases, and 15 bases lay between the germline ends. CDR3 coding DNA: TGTGCCAGCAGCTTAGGGGGCAGGGCAGCGGCCGGGGAGCTGTTTTTT. Residues: CASSLGGRAAAGELFF.

The rearrangement links TRBV11-2 to TRBJ2-3; no firm D call. The CDR3 loop spans 16 amino acids. Trimming left V 3 bases short and J 5 bases short, with 18 bases between. From germline, CDR1 is SGHAT and CDR2 FQNNGV. This CDR3 is CASSFSSVNRLDTQYF. The DNA of the CDR3 is TGTGCCAGCAGCTTCAGTTCGGTGAATAGGTTAGATACGCAGTATTTT. The whole variable domain, filled in from reference TRBV11-2 and TRBJ2-3, reads EAGVAQSPRYKIIEKRQSVAFWCNPISGHATLYWYQQILGQGPKLLIQFQNNGVVDDSQLPKDRFSAERLKGVDSTLKIQPAKLEDSAVYLCASSFSSVNRLDTQYFGPGTRLTVL.

The chain joins TRBV28 to TRBJ1-5; D uncertain. V shed 2 bases and J shed 7 bases, with 9 bases lying between them. CDR1 MDHEN and CDR2 SYDVKM come from the germline V gene. This CDR3 is 13 amino acids long. The CDR3 DNA is TGTGCCAGCAGTTTACCTTCCCAGCAGCCCCAGCATTTT. Its translation: CASSLPSQQPQHF. The complete variable domain, with remaining parts taken from reference TRBV28 and TRBJ1-5, reads DVKVTQSSRYLVKRTGEKVFLECVQDMDHENMFWYRQDPGLGLRLIYFSYDVKMKEKGDIPEGYSVSREKKERFSLILESASTNQTSMYLCASSLPSQQPQHFGDGTRLSIL.

This clone showed up many times. The V and J genes are TRBV6-1 and TRBJ1-1; 8 bases map to TRBD1. The germline gives CDR1 MNHNS, CDR2 SASEGT. This CDR3 spans 14 amino acids. J gave up 7 bases and V 7 bases, and 11 bases lay outside the gene matches. The CDR3 coding sequence is TGTGCCAGCATTCCTCGACAGGGGAGGTTTGAAGCTTTCTTT. Protein sequence: CASIPRQGRFEAFF.

The gene calls are TRBV28 and TRBJ2-5, with D hard to call. Per the germline V gene, CDR1 is MDHEN and CDR2 is SYDVKM. V gave up 2 bases and J gave up 9 bases, with 7 bases separating them. This CDR3 has 11 residues. The CDR3 sequence is CASSLTWAQYF. The CDR3 region has the DNA TGTGCCAGCAGTTTAACCTGGGCCCAGTACTTC.